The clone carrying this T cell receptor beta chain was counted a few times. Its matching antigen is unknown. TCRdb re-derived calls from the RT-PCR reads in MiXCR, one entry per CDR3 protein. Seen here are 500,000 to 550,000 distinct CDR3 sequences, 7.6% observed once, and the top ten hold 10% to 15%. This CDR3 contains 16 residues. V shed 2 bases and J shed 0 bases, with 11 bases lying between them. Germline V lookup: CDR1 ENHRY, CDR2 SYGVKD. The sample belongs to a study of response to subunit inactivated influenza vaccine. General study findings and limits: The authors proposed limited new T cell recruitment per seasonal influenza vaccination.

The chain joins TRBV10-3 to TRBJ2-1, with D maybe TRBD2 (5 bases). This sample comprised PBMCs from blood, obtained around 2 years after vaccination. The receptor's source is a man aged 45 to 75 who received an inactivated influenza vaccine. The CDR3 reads CAISERRAGSYNEQFF. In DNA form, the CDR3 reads TGTGCCATCAGTGAGCGGCGGGCAGGCTCCTACAATGAGCAGTTCTTC.